Below, 27 T cell receptor beta chains from the same sample are listed, as sequenced in a study of T cells in Graves' hyperthyroidism and ophthalmopathy. Amplification yielded TCR beta CDR3 regions, with RNA transcripts as the source. An initial round of RT-PCR targeting the TCR CDR3 relied on the HTBI primer set. Each CDR3 protein gets one entry after TCRdb re-called the multiplex PCR reads with MiXCR. Here the sample spans about 500,000 distinct CDR3 sequences, 46% being singletons. What was sequenced was peripheral blood or thyroid tissue (not recorded which). The receptors originated from an adult woman with Graves' disease, either hyperthyroidism or ophthalmopathy (not recorded which).

There are a few counts of this clonotype. The chain is built from TRBV7-2 and TRBJ2-5, with D perhaps TRBD1 (5 bases). Germline CDR1 and CDR2: SGHTA and FQGNSA. V lost 7 bases to trimming and J lost 1 base, with 13 bases between them. This CDR3 contains 14 residues. DNA for the CDR3: TGTGCCAGCACCCCAAGGGGTATCCAAGAGACCCAGTACTTC. It encodes CASTPRGIQETQYF.

The CDR3 protein is CASSPRTGRTNEKLFF. CDR3 bases: TGTGCCAGTAGTCCTCGGACAGGGAGAACTAATGAAAAACTGTTTTTT. The rearrangement joins TRBV19 to TRBJ1-4; TRBD1 matches 8 bases. Germline V gene sequence: CDR1 LNHDA, CDR2 SQIVND (reference sequence). This CDR3 comprises 16 residues. Germline trimming cut 5 bases from V and 1 base from J; bases unmatched to any gene: 6.

The chain is built from TRBV2 and TRBJ2-5; 7 nucleotides agree with TRBD1. Germline trimming cut 6 bases from V and 4 bases from J; bases unmatched to any gene: 11. Germline CDR1 and CDR2: SNHLY and FYNNEI. This CDR3 contains 15 residues. CDR3 loop: CASREQGFLGETQYF. The CDR3 nucleotides read TGTGCCAGCAGGGAACAGGGGTTCTTAGGAGAGACCCAGTACTTC.

The genes are TRBV4-1 and TRBJ2-5; D might be TRBD1 (5 bases). The germline CDR1 and CDR2 sequences are MGHRA and YSYEKL. V was shortened by 3 bases and J by 4 bases, with 12 bases between the two germline ends. The CDR3 extends over 14 amino acids. The CDR3 loop is CASSQMGLTETQYF. The CDR3 bases are TGCGCCAGCAGCCAGATGGGGCTGACAGAGACCCAGTACTTC.

The CDR3 reads CASSQELYRGGELFF. CDR3 DNA sequence: TGCGCCAGCAGCCAAGAGCTTTACAGGGGCGGGGAGCTGTTTTTT. V gene TRBV4-3 combines with J gene TRBJ2-2, with 7 bases that match TRBD1. CDR3 length: 15 amino acids. Germline trimming cut 0 bases from V and 7 bases from J; bases unmatched to any gene: 5. Germline V CDR1 and CDR2: LGHNA, YSLEER.

This clonotype was recorded many times. Here the CDR3 reads CASSVGTGPYEQYF. Here the CDR3 DNA reads TGTGCCAGCAGTGTAGGGACAGGGCCCTACGAGCAGTACTTC. The chain combines TRBV2 with TRBJ2-7, with 9 bases matching TRBD1. Trimming at V came to 4 bases and at J to 2 bases, leaving 3 bases not matched to a gene. The CDR3 consists of 14 residues. Germline V gene data show CDR1 as SNHLY and CDR2 as FYNNEI.

This clonotype was found a few times. Sequence at one end of the junction differs from germline and may be a read error. The rearrangement uses TRBV25-1 and TRBJ2-7; maybe TRBD2 (6 bases). The CDR3 totals 17 residues. CDR1 MGHDK and CDR2 SYGVNS come from the germline V gene. The CDR3 here is CASTDVLARGSSYEQYF. CDR3 sequence (DNA): TGCGCCAGCACGGACGTACTGGCCCGGGGGAGCTCCTACGAGCAGTACTTC.

This clonotype was picked up many times. This rearrangement joins TRBV15 to TRBJ1-5; D ambiguous. The CDR3 consists of 15 residues. V was pared by 0 bases and J by 0 bases, with 6 bases between. The V gene's germline CDR1 is LNHNV and CDR2 YYDKDF (reference sequence). The CDR3 is CATSRDPTSNQPQHF. The CDR3, as DNA: TGTGCCACCAGCAGAGATCCCACTAGCAATCAGCCCCAGCATTTT.

This sequence joins TRBV9 and TRBJ1-1, with D unresolved. The CDR3 is made up of 15 amino acids. V lost 3 bases and J lost 0, with 12 bases in between. Germline assignment: CDR1 SGDLS and CDR2 YYNGEE. The chain's CDR3 is CASSGGGRLNTEAFF. The CDR3 DNA reads TGTGCCAGCAGCGGGGGTGGGCGACTGAACACTGAAGCTTTCTTT.

This clonotype came up many times. The J gene is TRBJ1-3, the V gene TRBV29-1; 7 positions agree with TRBD1. The junction had 4 bases not matched to a gene; V was cut back by 1 base and J by 7 bases. This CDR3 spans 13 amino acids. Germline CDR1 and CDR2: SQVTM and ANQGSEA. CDR3 protein: CSVEAQGGNTIYF. The CDR3 bases are TGCAGCGTTGAAGCTCAGGGGGGCAACACCATATATTTT.

V usage is TRBV7-2 and J usage is TRBJ1-1; D remains unclear. The V end lost 5 bases, the J end lost 1 base, and 11 bases lay between the germline ends. The CDR3 consists of 14 residues. In germline, CDR1 is SGHTA, CDR2 FQGNSA. The CDR3 sequence: CASSPRKGNTEAFF. The DNA of the CDR3 is TGTGCCAGCAGCCCAAGAAAAGGGAACACTGAAGCTTTCTTT. Looking up the rest from reference TRBV7-2 and TRBJ1-1 gives the full variable domain: GAGVSQSPSNKVTEKGKDVELRCDPISGHTALYWYRQSLGQGLEFLIYFQGNSAPDKSGLPSDRFSAERTGGSVSTLTIQRTQQEDSAVYLCASSPRKGNTEAFFGQGTRLTVV.

This clonotype was seen many times. The chain uses TRBV7-2 and TRBJ2-6; no firm D call. The V gene lost 6 bases and the J gene lost 0 bases, with 6 bases spanning the gap. Per the germline V gene, CDR1 is SGHTA and CDR2 is FQGNSA. This CDR3 contains 14 residues. The CDR3 reads CASRFDSGANVLTF. CDR3 nucleotide sequence: TGTGCCAGCAGGTTCGACTCTGGGGCCAACGTCCTGACTTTC.

Comment on this clonotype: A much more abundant neighbour one base away suggests this may be a read error. The chain couples TRBV6-6 to TRBJ2-7; D is uncertain. The CDR3 has 11 residues. V was cut by 5 bases and J by 6 bases, with 8 bases left in between. In germline, CDR1 is MNHNY, CDR2 SVGAGI (reference sequence). The CDR3 spells CASSRQVEQYF. The DNA of the CDR3 is TGTGCCAGCAGTAGGCAGGTCGAGCAGTACTTC.

This clonotype has only a few counts. This chain connects TRBV11-2 to TRBJ2-7; 7 bases are a match to TRBD2. V was pared by 1 base and J by 8 bases, with 8 bases of the junction left unmatched. Germline V gene data show CDR1 as SGHAT and CDR2 as FQNNGV. This CDR3 is built from 14 residues. CDR3 DNA: TGTGCCAGCAGCTTAGTCGGGGGGAAGGTTAAGCAGTACTTC. Translation: CASSLVGGKVKQYF.

This clonotype was seen a handful of times. The gene calls are TRBV7-9 and TRBJ2-7; D possibly corresponds to TRBD1 (5 bases). The germline CDR1 and CDR2 sequences are SEHNR and FQNEAQ (reference sequence). CDR3 size: 14 residues. V dropped 5 bases and J dropped 2 bases, with 13 bases sitting between them. CDR3 sequence reads: CASSLQGAPYEQYF. The CDR3 region has the DNA TGTGCCAGCAGCCTCCAGGGTGCCCCCTACGAGCAGTACTTC. Supplemented by reference TRBV7-9 and TRBJ2-7, the full variable domain reads DTGVSQNPRHKITKRGQNVTFRCDPISEHNRLYWYRQTLGQGPEFLTYFQNEAQLEKSRLLSDRFSAERPKGSFSTLEIQRTEQGDSAMYLCASSLQGAPYEQYFGPGTRLTVT.

For this clonotype: One junction end does not reproduce the germline sequence, and a read error may be involved. The chain joins TRBV12-3 or TRBV12-4 to TRBJ2-5; D is uncertain. This CDR3 contains 11 residues. In nucleotides, the CDR3 is TGTACCAGCAGTTTCGCGGAGACCCAGTACTTC. Its protein product is CTSSFAETQYF.

At least ten counts were recorded for this clonotype. The genes are TRBV19 and TRBJ1-2; 10 bases line up with TRBD1. Germline CDR1 reads LNHDA; CDR2 reads SQIVND (reference sequence). J gave up 6 bases and V 1 base, and 11 bases lay outside the gene matches. The CDR3 is made up of 17 amino acids. CDR3 loop: CASSIVGGTGVLDGYTF. CDR3 DNA: TGTGCCAGTAGTATAGTAGGAGGGACAGGGGTTCTTGATGGCTACACCTTC.

The rearrangement uses TRBV25-1 and TRBJ2-1, with D uncertain. The J call is uncertain, as TRBJ2-7 better fits the DNA end. The CDR3 has 14 amino acids. Germline lookup yields CDR1 MGHDK and CDR2 SYGVNS. CDR3 amino acids: CASSGGRNYNEQYF. CDR3 coding DNA: TGTGCCAGCAGTGGGGGAAGGAACTACAATGAGCAGTACTTC.

This clonotype is a singleton in its sample. The chain combines TRBV20-1 with TRBJ1-1; D may be TRBD1 (6 bases). CDR1 is DFQATT and CDR2 is SNEGSKA in the germline V gene (reference sequence). This CDR3 region has 12 residues. Trimming removed 8 bases from V and 1 base from J, with 11 bases in between. CDR3 residues: CSLGQQNTEAFF. DNA for the CDR3: TGCAGTTTAGGACAGCAGAACACTGAAGCTTTCTTT.

At least ten counts were recorded for this clonotype. The chain links TRBV10-3 to TRBJ2-7, with 12 bases lining up with TRBD1. This CDR3 has 14 amino acids. V lost 10 bases, J lost 5 bases, and 9 bases stayed unmatched. Per germline, CDR1 ENHRY and CDR2 SYGVKD. CDR3 region: CATMGQGAFNEQYF. The DNA of the CDR3 is TGTGCCACGATGGGACAGGGGGCGTTCAACGAGCAGTACTTC.

The V and J genes are TRBV6-1 and TRBJ1-2; no firm D call. The germline CDR1 and CDR2 sequences are MNHNS and SASEGT. V gave up 6 bases and J gave up 6 bases, with 8 bases separating them. The CDR3 contains 11 residues. The CDR3 loop is CASRRADGYTF. CDR3 coding DNA: TGTGCCAGCAGGCGCGCAGATGGCTACACCTTC.

This sequence joins TRBV10-3 and TRBJ1-2; possible D gene TRBD1, 5 bases. Germline V CDR1 and CDR2: ENHRY, SYGVKD. V lost 4 bases and J lost 5, with 17 bases in between. This CDR3 region has 15 residues. CDR3 in DNA: TGTGCCATCAGTGGAGGGGCGGGAGGGGAATATGGCTACACCTTC. Protein sequence: CAISGGAGGEYGYTF.

This clonotype was detected a few times. The CDR3 DNA reads TGTGCCAGTAGTATAGAAGGGAGGAACACTGAAGCTTTCTTT. Its protein is CASSIEGRNTEAFF. The V gene is TRBV19, the J gene TRBJ1-1; D call uncertain. Trimming cost V 0 bases and J 1 base, with 6 bases left between them. CDR1 is LNHDA and CDR2 is SQIVND in the germline V gene (reference sequence). The CDR3 loop spans 14 amino acids.

V gene TRBV7-2 combines with J gene TRBJ1-2; 9 bases are shared with TRBD1. This CDR3 region has 14 residues. Germline V lookup: CDR1 SGHTA, CDR2 FQGNSA. V lost 4 bases and J lost 6; bases outside the gene matches: 6. CDR3 DNA sequence: TGTGCCAGCAGCTCGACGGGACAGGGACATGGCTACACCTTC. Amino acids: CASSSTGQGHGYTF.

The chain links TRBV18 to TRBJ1-5; D is possibly TRBD1 (5 bases). There are 14 residues in the CDR3. Deletions cut 2 bases from V and 4 bases from J, with 9 bases between. Germline CDR1 is KGHSH and CDR2 is LQKENI. CDR3 loop: CASSPGGVNQPQHF. CDR3 sequence (DNA): TGTGCCAGCTCACCAGGGGGGGTTAATCAGCCCCAGCATTTT.

This rearrangement joins TRBV7-8 to TRBJ1-5; TRBD1 matches 8 bases. The length of the CDR3 is 16 residues. V lost 5 bases and J lost 4; bases outside the gene matches: 10. The germline gives CDR1 SGHVS, CDR2 FQNEAQ. The CDR3 sequence: CASSQDVRGPNQPQHF. The CDR3 coding sequence is TGTGCCAGCAGCCAAGATGTCAGGGGGCCTAATCAGCCCCAGCATTTT.

A single count supports this clonotype. The V and J genes are TRBV20-1 and TRBJ2-2, with 11 nucleotides matching TRBD1. V lost 6 bases, J lost 3 bases, and 9 bases stayed unmatched. From germline, CDR1 is DFQATT and CDR2 SNEGSKA (reference sequence). The CDR3 is made up of 16 amino acids. The CDR3 reads CSAERPGQGDTGELFF. CDR3 DNA: TGCAGTGCAGAGCGTCCGGGACAGGGGGACACCGGGGAGCTGTTTTTT.